These T cell receptor beta chains were read from a single sample in a study of blood T cell repertoires in COVID-19. Sequencing was performed with immunoSEQ multiplex PCR; in TCRdb, only in-frame clones are kept and a portion is missing. The table records about 62,000 clones, 80% to 90% of them present only once. Sequencing was done on a sample of peripheral blood. These TCRs come from a woman older than 75 with acute or convalescent COVID-19. The CDR3 runs from the conserved cysteine through the conserved F or W. D genes are given only for firm matches.

J gene	V gene	D gene	CDR3 protein
TRBJ1-3	TRBV7-9	NA	CASSLARRGDTIYF
TRBJ1-1	TRBV5-1	NA	CASSLTANTEAFF
TRBJ2-5	TRBV5-1	NA	CASSAGLASETQYF
TRBJ1-3	TRBV6-5	TRBD1	CASRLRTGSGNTIYF
TRBJ1-1	TRBV2	TRBD1	CASSGPGGFDEAFF
TRBJ2-1	TRBV4-1	TRBD2	CASSQDGSWGLAGGIAYNEQFF
TRBJ2-3	TRBV3-1/TRBV3-2	TRBD2	CASSQKASGGTSTDTQYF
TRBJ2-7	TRBV10-3	TRBD1	CAIRRDREGSEQYF
TRBJ1-1	TRBV30	NA	CAWDAQRTEAFF
TRBJ1-2	TRBV28	NA	CASSRDTAQRAYGYTF
TRBJ2-2	TRBV5-1	TRBD2	CASSWTSGGVTGELFF
TRBJ2-7	TRBV24-1	NA	CATSDLLQGQPYEQYF
TRBJ2-1	TRBV7-6	TRBD2	CASSNGASGGAYNEQFF
TRBJ2-7	TRBV3-1/TRBV3-2	TRBD1	CASSPPTGRPSEQYF
TRBJ2-5	TRBV27	NA	CATPLGQVAETQYF
TRBJ1-1	TRBV9	NA	CASSVDSGLLNTEAFF
TRBJ1-5	TRBV5-4	NA	CASSPGGVNQPQHF
TRBJ1-2	TRBV5-1	NA	CASSLAVGARRGYTF
TRBJ1-1	TRBV18	NA	CASSREQGINTEAFF
TRBJ1-4	TRBV10-3	NA	CAISAGVPNEKLFF
TRBJ1-4	TRBV7-2	NA	CASSLAPSNYEKLFF
TRBJ2-3	TRBV18	NA	CASSPPSRADTQYF
TRBJ2-7	TRBV18	NA	CASSPTLAADPHEQYF
TRBJ1-6	TRBV5-4	NA	CASSNMNSPLHF
TRBJ1-1	TRBV6-2/TRBV6-3	TRBD1	CASSYQGQGDTEAFF
TRBJ2-3	TRBV7-3	TRBD2	CASSPQASGGAGDTQYF
TRBJ2-7	TRBV11-1	NA	CASSLDRVNEQYF
TRBJ2-3	TRBV10-1	NA	CASSESYEADTQYF
TRBJ2-6	TRBV11-2	NA	CASSLFGGANVLTF
TRBJ1-5	TRBV15	NA	CATSRPDRLRLHQPQHF
TRBJ2-5	TRBV6-2/TRBV6-3	NA	CASSYGGGNKETQYF
TRBJ1-1	TRBV28	NA	CASSPGGRTEAFF
TRBJ1-5	TRBV7-2	NA	CASSHKAGSAQHF
TRBJ1-6	TRBV2	NA	CASSNLGGLSPLHF
TRBJ1-1	TRBV12-3/TRBV12-4	NA	CASSLVGVVFF
TRBJ1-1	TRBV15	TRBD1	CATSRYRGEGTEAFF
TRBJ1-2	TRBV10-3	NA	CAISPVEGGPSGYTF
TRBJ2-7	TRBV7-9	TRBD2	CASSLNSGGTEQYF
TRBJ1-1	TRBV28	TRBD1	CASSSATGWFEAFF
TRBJ2-3	TRBV11-2	TRBD2	CASSSRTSGGPKDTQYF
TRBJ1-6	TRBV27	NA	CASSSVPGGYNSPLHF
TRBJ2-7	TRBV2	TRBD1	CASRGQGAYEQYF
TRBJ2-2	TRBV5-4	NA	CASSLDRATNTGELFF
TRBJ1-1	TRBV5-4	NA	CASSLPSGTEAFF
TRBJ2-1	TRBV7-2	NA	CASSGQRDNEQFF